The sequence of this TCR beta chain was determined in a study of long-term antiretroviral therapy in people with HIV. Background on the study: First collections came about a decade before the 2015 immediate-ART recommendation.

Before DNA extraction, 1-10 million cryopreserved PBMC were held in the samples. immunoSEQ v3.0 was run at survey level. TCRdb's table, derived via immunoSEQ multiplex PCR, lists solely in-frame clones and lacks some. The sample holds approximately 20,000 clones, around 85% seen once. CDR3 length equals 17 residues. The germline gives CDR1 SNHLY, CDR2 FYNNEI. Trimming cost V 7 bases and J 0 bases, with 19 bases left between them. Study-level points and caveats: Information on adherence to ART, viral resistance or therapy changes was unavailable. Diversity rose after ART but stayed below transplant donor controls.

This clone has a single count. Its target is unknown. The sequenced sample was unsorted PBMCs, obtained 1.6 years after starting antiretroviral therapy. This sequence originates from a man aged 40-49 years with HIV. The chain links TRBV2 to TRBJ2-1, with D perhaps matching TRBD2 (7 bases). The CDR3 DNA follows: TGTGCCAGCACCCTTGGGGGGGGCTCCAGCTCCTACAATGAGCAGTTCTTC. It translates to CASTLGGGSSSYNEQFF.